This T cell receptor beta chain was captured in a study of spatial heterogeneity in lung cancer. Per germline, CDR1 SEHNR and CDR2 FQNEAQ (reference sequence). This CDR3 is 16 amino acids long. Trimming stripped 6 bases from V and 0 bases from J, with 15 bases between. The time point: sample taken at primary tumor resection. Whole RNA was taken from tumor, nontumor lung or frozen PBMC; it was then sequenced unsorted. The donors were approximately 70 patients with non-small cell lung cancer that was early-stage and untreated. TCRdb ran MiXCR on the 5' RACE reads and lists one entry per CDR3 protein. The top ten hold under 5.5% of the sample, which has more than 65,000 distinct CDR3 sequences, 10% to 15% seen once.

The V and J genes are TRBV7-9 and TRBJ2-1; possible D gene TRBD1, 6 bases. The source of this sequence is a male donor with early-stage non-small cell lung cancer. The material sequenced was PBMCs, taken at surgery. CDR3 nucleotide sequence: TGTGCCAGCAGGTCCCTGACAGGAGCCTCCTACAATGAGCAGTTCTTC. It codes for CASRSLTGASYNEQFF.